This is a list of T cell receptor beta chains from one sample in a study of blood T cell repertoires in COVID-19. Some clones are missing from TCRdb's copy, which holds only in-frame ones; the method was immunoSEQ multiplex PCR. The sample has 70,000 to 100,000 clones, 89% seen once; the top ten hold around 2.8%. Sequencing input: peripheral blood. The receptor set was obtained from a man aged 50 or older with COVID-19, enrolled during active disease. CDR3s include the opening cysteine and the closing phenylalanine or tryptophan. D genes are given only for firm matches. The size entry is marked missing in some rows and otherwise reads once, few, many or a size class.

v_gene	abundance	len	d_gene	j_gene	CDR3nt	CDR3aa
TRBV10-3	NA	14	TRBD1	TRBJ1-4	TGTGCCATCAGTGCGGGACAGGGGGTCGGGGAACTGTTTTTT	CAISAGQGVGELFF
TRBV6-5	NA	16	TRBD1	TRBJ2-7	TGTGCCAGCAGTTACGGAGACAGGGTTATCATCCACGAGCAGTACTTC	CASSYGDRVIIHEQYF
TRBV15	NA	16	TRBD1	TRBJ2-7	TGTGCCACCAGCAGATCGCCGGGACAGGGGCTGGTCGAGCAGTACTTC	CATSRSPGQGLVEQYF
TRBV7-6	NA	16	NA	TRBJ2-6	TGTGCCAGCAGTCAGGCAGGGGTTGAAGGGGCCAACGTCCTGACTTTC	CASSQAGVEGANVLTF
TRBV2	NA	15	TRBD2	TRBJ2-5	TGTGCCAGCGTGATAGCGGGGAGGGTTTTAGAGACCCAGTACTTC	CASVIAGRVLETQYF
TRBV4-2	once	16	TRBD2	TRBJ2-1	TGTGCCAGCAGCCAAGATAAAAGCGGGGGTAACAATGAGCAGTTCTTC	CASSQDKSGGNNEQFF
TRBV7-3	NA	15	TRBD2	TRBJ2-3	TGTGCCAGCAGCGAAAGACTAGCGGGCACAGATACGCAGTATTTT	CASSERLAGTDTQYF
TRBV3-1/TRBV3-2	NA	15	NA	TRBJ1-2	TGTGCCAGCAGCCAATATACAGTTTTTAACTATGGCTACACCTTC	CASSQYTVFNYGYTF
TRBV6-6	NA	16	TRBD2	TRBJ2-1	TGTGCCAGCAGTTACTCTACTAGCGGGGGGGTCAATGAGCAGTTCTTC	CASSYSTSGGVNEQFF
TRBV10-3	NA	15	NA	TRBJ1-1	TGTGCCATCAGTGAGTCAGGGGGACGCGGCACTGAAGCTTTCTTT	CAISESGGRGTEAFF
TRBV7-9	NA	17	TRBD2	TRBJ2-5	TGTGCCAGCAGCGTTAGATTCGAGCGGGGAAACCAAGAGACCCAGTACTTC	CASSVRFERGNQETQYF
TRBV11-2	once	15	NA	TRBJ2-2	TGTGCCAGCAGCCCAAGAGCTAGCGTCACCGGGGAGCTGTTTTTT	CASSPRASVTGELFF
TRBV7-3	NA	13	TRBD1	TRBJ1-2	TGTGCCAGCAGCCCAGACAGGGACTATGGCTACACCTTC	CASSPDRDYGYTF
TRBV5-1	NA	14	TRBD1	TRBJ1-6	TGCGCCAGCAGCCCGGGACAGGGTGGGTCACCCCTCCACTTT	CASSPGQGGSPLHF
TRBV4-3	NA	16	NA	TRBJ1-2	TGCGCCAGCAGCCAGGAGAGACGTTGGACAAGGTATGGCTACACCTTC	CASSQERRWTRYGYTF
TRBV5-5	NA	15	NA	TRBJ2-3	TGTGCCAGCAGCTGGGAGGGGGTAAGGACAGATACGCAGTATTTT	CASSWEGVRTDTQYF
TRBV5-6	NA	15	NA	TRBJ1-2	TGTGCCAGCAGCTTGCGTCGCAGGGTTGGGGTTGGCTACACCTTC	CASSLRRRVGVGYTF
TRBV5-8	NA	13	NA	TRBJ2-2	TGTGCCAGCAGGTACAGGAGCACCGGGGAGCTGTTTTTT	CASRYRSTGELFF
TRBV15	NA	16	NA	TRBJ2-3	TGTGCCACCAGCAGAGACAATCCGGTCGCCACAGATACGCAGTATTTT	CATSRDNPVATDTQYF
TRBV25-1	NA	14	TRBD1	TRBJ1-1	TGTGCCAGCAGTGAGAGAGGGGGCTGGACTGAAGCTTTCTTT	CASSERGGWTEAFF
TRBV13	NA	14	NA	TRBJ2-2	TGTGCCAGCAGGGAAGGGGTTAATGTCGGGGAGCTGTTTTTT	CASREGVNVGELFF
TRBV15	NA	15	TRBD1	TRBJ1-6	TGTGCCACAGGAGGGACAGGGGACTATAATTCACCCCTCCACTTT	CATGGTGDYNSPLHF
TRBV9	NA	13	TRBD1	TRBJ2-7	TGTGCCAGCAGCGCCAGGACAGGGGAGGTGCAGTACTTC	CASSARTGEVQYF
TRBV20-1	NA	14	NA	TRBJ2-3	TGCAGTGCTAGTTTCCTAGGAGAGGCAGATACGCAGTATTTT	CSASFLGEADTQYF
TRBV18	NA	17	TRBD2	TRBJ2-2	TGTGCCAGCTCATCGGCCCCGGGACTAGCGCGCACCGGGGAGCTGTTTTTT	CASSSAPGLARTGELFF
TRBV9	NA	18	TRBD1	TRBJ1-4	TGTGCCAGCAGCGTAGGAGCTGGAAGACAGGGCATGGGGGAAAAACTGTTTTTT	CASSVGAGRQGMGEKLFF
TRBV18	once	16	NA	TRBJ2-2	TGTGCCAGCTCCGACAGTGGGGAGGCGAACACCGGGGAGCTGTTTTTT	CASSDSGEANTGELFF
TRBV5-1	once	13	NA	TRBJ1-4	TGCGCCAGCAGACAGGAGCCTAATGAAAAACTGTTTTTT	CASRQEPNEKLFF
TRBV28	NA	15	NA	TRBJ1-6	TGTGCCAGCAGTTTAGGGGGCACCTATAATTCACCCCTCCACTTT	CASSLGGTYNSPLHF
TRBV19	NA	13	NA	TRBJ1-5	TGTGCCAGTAGTAGCAGGGTTAATCAGCCCCAGCATTTT	CASSSRVNQPQHF
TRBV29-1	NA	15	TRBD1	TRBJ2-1	TGCAGCGCTGCGATTCGGGACAGGGGTTCATATGAGCAGTTCTTC	CSAAIRDRGSYEQFF
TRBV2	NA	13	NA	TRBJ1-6	TGTGCCAGCAGGAGTGGTAGTAATTCACCCCTCCACTTT	CASRSGSNSPLHF
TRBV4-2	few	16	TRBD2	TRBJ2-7	TGTGCCAGCAGCCATGATGGGGCGGGGGGTTTCTACGAGCAGTACTTC	CASSHDGAGGFYEQYF
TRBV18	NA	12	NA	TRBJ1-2	TGTGCCAGCTCACCTCGGGAAGCGGAATACACCTTC	CASSPREAEYTF
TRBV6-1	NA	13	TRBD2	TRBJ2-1	TGTGCCAGCAGTGACCTCGGGGGGATTGGGCGGTTCTTC	CASSDLGGIGRFF
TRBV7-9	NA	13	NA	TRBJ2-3	TGTGCCAGCAGCACGGGGTCCACAGATACGCAGTATTTT	CASSTGSTDTQYF
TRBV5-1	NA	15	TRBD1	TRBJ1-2	TGCGCCAGCAGCCTTACGACAGGGGGCTTCTATGGCTACACCTTC	CASSLTTGGFYGYTF
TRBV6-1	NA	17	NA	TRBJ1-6	TGTGCCAGCAGTGAAGTAGGAGGTAGCTCCTATAATTCACCCCTCCACTTT	CASSEVGGSSYNSPLHF
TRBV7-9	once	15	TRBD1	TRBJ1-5	TGTGCCAGCAGCCCGGGACAGGGGGGCTCTCAGCCCCAGCATTTT	CASSPGQGGSQPQHF
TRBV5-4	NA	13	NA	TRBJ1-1	TGTGCCAGCAGCTCAACAGGGAGCACTGAAGCTTTCTTT	CASSSTGSTEAFF
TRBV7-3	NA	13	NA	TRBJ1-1	TGTGCCAGCAGCTGGGATGCGGGGACTGAAGCTTTCTTT	CASSWDAGTEAFF
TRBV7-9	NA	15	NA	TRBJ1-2	TGTGCCAGCAGCTTAAGTGAAAGAGAGATCTATGGCTACACCTTC	CASSLSEREIYGYTF
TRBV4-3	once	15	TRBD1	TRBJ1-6	TGCGCCAGCAGCCAACAGACAGGGTATAATTCACCCCTCCACTTT	CASSQQTGYNSPLHF